This entry features one TCR beta chain sequence. In the source study's methods: It was from reference gene primer amplification that nucleated cell counts were estimated. Clones were read by immunoSEQ multiplex PCR, and TCRdb kept only the in-frame ones, dropping some. V, J and clone size were drawn from that table, and D and trimming were deduced from the DNA. The sample records around 200,000 clones, just over 85% being singletons. The data are from a study of blood T cell repertoires in COVID-19. The CDR3 is 14 residues long. Germline loops: CDR1 LNHDA, CDR2 SQIVND (reference sequence). The V gene end was trimmed by 3 bases and the J gene end by 5 bases; junction bases not matched to a gene: 5.

This chain connects TRBV19 to TRBJ2-5; 8 bases agree with TRBD2. This TCR derives from a man aged 50-59 years with acute or convalescent COVID-19. Input material: peripheral blood. The CDR3 sequence is CASSMGRGGETQYF. In DNA, the CDR3 is TGTGCCAGTAGTATGGGTCGGGGGGGCGAGACCCAGTACTTC.